This T cell receptor beta chain emerged from a study of cytomegalovirus exposure and HLA in healthy donors. With regard to this clone: Antigen unknown.

60 Vbeta and 13 Jbeta primers were used in PCR. This table comes from immunoSEQ multiplex PCR, and its TCRdb copy is limited to in-frame clones, with some not included. The sample includes 120,000 or so clones, about four fifths of them seen just once. The study's findings and limits: The listing of 160 or so TCR beta chains classed them as cytomegalovirus-associated. A missense variant in DCLRE1C was later tied to TCR beta V- and J-gene trimming. An analysis done earlier found most TCR beta V segments productive about 90% or about 30% of the time. It was confirmed in vitro that a few of the CMV-associated chains were specific for CMV antigens.

V was pared by 5 bases and J by 0 bases, with 13 bases between. In germline, CDR1 is SNHLY, CDR2 FYNNEI. The CDR3 consists of 16 residues. Sequenced material: PBMCs. The origin of this receptor is a female donor in good health and CMV-seropositive. The chain couples TRBV2 to TRBJ2-2, with D possibly matching TRBD2 (6 bases). CDR3: CASSLAGLPNTGELFF. The DNA of the CDR3 is TGTGCCAGCAGTCTTGCGGGACTTCCGAACACCGGGGAGCTGTTTTTT.